This T cell receptor (beta chain) was captured in a study of CD8+CD57+ T cells in acquired aplastic anemia. Germline CDR1 MNHNS, CDR2 SASEGT. The CDR3 has 16 residues. V lost 6 bases, J lost 4 bases, and 19 bases lay in between. Patients chosen for sequencing had CD8+CD57+ cells that had expanded, as shown by flow cytometry. TCR beta VDJ combinations and CDR3 sequences were profiled from genomic DNA. TCRdb reanalysed the reads using MiXCR and keeps one entry per CDR3 protein. The data show around 160,000 distinct CDR3 sequences, with about 45% seen just once and roughly 3.1% held by the top ten. The source is a human donor with aplastic anemia. The chain links TRBV6-1 to TRBJ2-1; D is possibly TRBD2 (6 bases). Specimen: sorted CD4+, CD8+, or CD8+CD57+ T cells (not recorded which) from PBMCs. The CDR3 DNA follows: TGTGCCAGCAGCGATACTCTTCGCGGGAAATACAATGAGCAGTTCTTC. Translating it yields CASSDTLRGKYNEQFF.